These 19 T cell receptor beta chains were sequenced from one sample in a study of identical twins. Using its own MiXCR run on the 5' RACE reads, TCRdb lists one record per CDR3 protein. This sample has 250,000 or so distinct CDR3 sequences, with 6.5% to 9.5% found just once. These sequences were also reported in another study, on yellow fever vaccine responses in identical twins.

Sample: CD8+ T cells sorted from blood. All receptors derive from a woman aged 18-35 years in good health.

The chain uses TRBV5-1 and TRBJ2-5; a possible D gene is TRBD2 (5 bases). Germline assignment: CDR1 SGHRS and CDR2 YFSETQ. This CDR3 contains 15 residues. Trimming removed 0 bases from V and 2 bases from J, with 11 bases in between. The CDR3 DNA reads TGCGCCAGCAGCTTGGCGGTTGGGAGTCAAGAGACCCAGTACTTC. Its protein is CASSLAVGSQETQYF. The variable domain in full, completed from reference TRBV5-1 and TRBJ2-5, reads KAGVTQTPRYLIKTRGQQVTLSCSPISGHRSVSWYQQTPGQGLQFLFEYFSETQRNKGNFPGRFSGRQFSNSRSEMNVSTLELGDSALYLCASSLAVGSQETQYFGPGTRLLVL.

This clonotype has at least ten counts. The V gene is TRBV29-1, the J gene TRBJ2-5, with D perhaps being TRBD1 or TRBD2 (6 bases each). Trimming cost V 7 bases and J 4 bases, with 16 bases left between them. This CDR3 spans 13 amino acids. CDR1 is SQVTM, CDR2 ANQGSEA, per germline. In DNA, the CDR3 is TGCAGCGCGGAGGGGGAGGTCGGAGAGACCCAGTACTTC. Translating it yields CSAEGEVGETQYF.

This clonotype was counted at least ten times. The chain recombines TRBV24-1 with TRBJ2-3; tentative D call: TRBD1 (6 bases). The CDR3 loop spans 15 amino acids. The germline V and J ends were trimmed by 0 bases and 6 bases, with 12 bases remaining between them. From germline, CDR1 is KGHDR and CDR2 SFDVKD. CDR3 in amino acids: CATSDLQGTGDTQYF. In nucleotides, the CDR3 is TGTGCCACCAGTGATTTGCAGGGGACGGGGGATACGCAGTATTTT.

This clonotype was counted ten times or more. The gene calls are TRBV7-9 and TRBJ2-1, with D tentatively TRBD1 (6 bases). V shed 6 bases and J shed 12 bases, with 21 bases lying between them. Germline loops: CDR1 SEHNR, CDR2 FQNEAQ (reference sequence). The CDR3 is 14 residues long. In DNA form, the CDR3 reads TGTGCCAGCAGTCCGGGACAAACCCCAAGTCTGCAGTTCTTC. It codes for CASSPGQTPSLQFF.

This clonotype was detected a few times. The chain links TRBV9 to TRBJ2-1; 11 bases are shared with TRBD2. CDR3 length: 16 amino acids. CDR1 and CDR2 from the germline V gene are SGDLS and YYNGEE. V shed 3 bases and J 4 bases; nucleotides not matched to a gene: 6. CDR3 sequence (DNA): TGTGCCAGCAGCGGGTCTAGCGGGGGGCCGTACAATGAGCAGTTCTTC. This encodes CASSGSSGGPYNEQFF. Filled out from reference TRBV9 and TRBJ2-1, the complete variable domain reads DSGVTQTPKHLITATGQRVTLRCSPRSGDLSVYWYQQSLDQGLQFLIQYYNGEERAKGNILERFSAQQFPDLHSELNLSSLELGDSALYFCASSGSSGGPYNEQFFGPGTRLTVL.

This clonotype has ten or more counts. The J gene is TRBJ2-2, the V gene TRBV10-3, with D maybe TRBD2 (7 bases). This CDR3 has 16 amino acids. In germline, CDR1 is ENHRY, CDR2 SYGVKD. Trimming removed 2 bases at V and 6 bases at J, with 16 bases between. The chain's CDR3 is CAISEAGAHLAGELFF. Here the CDR3 DNA reads TGTGCCATCAGTGAGGCGGGGGCGCATTTAGCCGGGGAGCTGTTTTTT.

This clonotype has a handful of counts. This chain joins TRBV20-1 and TRBJ2-7; D is perhaps TRBD2 (6 bases). CDR1 and CDR2 from the germline V gene are DFQATT and SNEGSKA (reference sequence). V dropped 0 bases and J dropped 3 bases, with 18 bases sitting between them. The CDR3 loop spans 16 amino acids. CDR3 sequence (DNA): TGCAGTGCTAGAGATCTAGGACTGGGGGGACTCTACGAGCAGTACTTC. Its translation is CSARDLGLGGLYEQYF.

This chain connects TRBV6-2 or TRBV6-3 to TRBJ1-1; a weak D match, TRBD1 (6 bases). The V gene lost 5 bases and the J gene lost 7 bases, with 11 bases spanning the gap. The CDR3 has 12 amino acids. Looked up from germline, CDR1 is MNHEY and CDR2 is SVGEGT. DNA of the CDR3: TGTGCCAGCAGTGGTGCAGGGGTTGAAGCTTTCTTT. Protein product: CASSGAGVEAFF.

This clonotype was counted at least ten times. The chain recombines TRBV10-3 with TRBJ2-7; D remains unclear. The CDR3 sequence is 12 residues long. The germline V and J ends were trimmed by 2 bases and 7 bases, with 9 bases remaining between them. Per germline, CDR1 ENHRY and CDR2 SYGVKD. The CDR3 coding sequence is TGTGCCATCAGTGAGGAGGAAGAGGAGCAGTACTTC. Its translation is CAISEEEEEQYF.

This chain joins TRBV7-9 and TRBJ2-1, with 9 bases lining up with TRBD1. This CDR3 spans 17 amino acids. V was pared by 5 bases and J by 3 bases, with 11 bases of the junction left unmatched. Germline CDR1 SEHNR, CDR2 FQNEAQ (reference sequence). CDR3: CASSPRTGEGNYNEQFF. CDR3 sequence (DNA): TGTGCCAGCAGCCCACGGACAGGGGAAGGTAACTACAATGAGCAGTTCTTC.

V and J are TRBV28 and TRBJ2-4; no clear D. The CDR3 has 15 amino acids. CDR1 MDHEN and CDR2 SYDVKM come from the germline V gene. The V gene lost 5 bases and the J gene lost 0 bases, with 11 bases spanning the gap. The chain's CDR3 is CASSRFALAKNIQYF. The CDR3 nucleotides are TGTGCCAGCAGTCGGTTCGCTCTAGCCAAAAACATTCAGTACTTC.

This clonotype was recorded at least ten times. CDR3 nucleotides: TGTGCCAGCAGTGAAGGCCGGCCCGAGCAGTACTTC. This translates into CASSEGRPEQYF. V is TRBV2 and J is TRBJ2-7; D call uncertain. This CDR3 contains 12 residues. The V end lost 1 base, the J end lost 6 bases, and 7 bases lay between the germline ends. Looked up from germline, CDR1 is SNHLY and CDR2 is FYNNEI.

This clonotype was seen ten or more times. The genes are TRBV29-1 and TRBJ2-1; 8 nucleotides match TRBD2. The V and J ends lost 7 bases and 5 bases, in that order; junction bases with no gene match: 19. Germline V gives CDR1 SQVTM, CDR2 ANQGSEA. The CDR3 totals 17 residues. In DNA, the CDR3 is TGCAGCGGAGTCGGGGCAGCCGGGACTAGATTCAACAATGAGCAGTTCTTC. Its protein product is CSGVGAAGTRFNNEQFF.

This clonotype was observed at least ten times. This chain connects TRBV7-9 to TRBJ2-2; D call uncertain. CDR3 length equals 14 residues. The germline V gene has CDR1 SEHNR and CDR2 FQNEAQ (reference sequence). Trimming left V 1 base short and J 4 bases short, with 7 bases between. The CDR3, as DNA: TGTGCCAGCAGCTTAGTGTCGTCCACCGGGGAGCTGTTTTTT. Translated, it gives CASSLVSSTGELFF.

This clonotype was seen a few times. The J gene is TRBJ2-5, the V gene TRBV24-1; D might be TRBD1 (6 bases). The germline CDR1 and CDR2 sequences are KGHDR and SFDVKD. This CDR3 is built from 16 residues. Trimming took 3 bases from V and 2 from J, leaving 15 bases between them. CDR3: CATSDTADRLQETQYF. CDR3 bases: TGTGCCACCAGTGATACCGCGGACAGATTACAAGAGACCCAGTACTTC.

This clonotype turned up a few times. The chain couples TRBV12-3 or TRBV12-4 to TRBJ2-5; D is uncertain. This CDR3 has 14 amino acids. Trimming cost V 5 bases and J 1 base, with 11 bases left between them. The CDR3 is CASSPGVFQETQYF. CDR3 sequence (DNA): TGTGCCAGCAGTCCCGGCGTATTCCAAGAGACCCAGTACTTC.

This chain connects TRBV20-1 to TRBJ2-7, with D maybe TRBD2 (5 bases). Germline loops: CDR1 DFQATT, CDR2 SNEGSKA (reference sequence). CDR3 length: 14 residues. Trimming shortened V by 0 bases and J by 5 bases, and 14 bases separated the two germline ends. CDR3 DNA sequence: TGCAGTGCTAGAGATGGGATAGCCGGGGACGAGCAGTACTTC. Protein sequence: CSARDGIAGDEQYF.

This clonotype came up a few times. This sequence joins TRBV24-1 and TRBJ2-2; tentative D call: TRBD2 (5 bases). V gave up 4 bases and J gave up 6 bases, with 11 bases separating them. The CDR3 extends over 14 amino acids. Germline V gene data show CDR1 as KGHDR and CDR2 as SFDVKD. As DNA, the CDR3 is TGTGCCACCAGTGACAGAACGGGATCCGGGGAGCTGTTTTTT. Translated, it gives CATSDRTGSGELFF.

This clonotype was recorded many times. This chain uses TRBV29-1 with TRBJ2-1; D gene uncertain. Germline V CDR1 and CDR2: SQVTM, ANQGSEA. The length of the CDR3 is 11 residues. Trimming removed 0 bases from V and 7 bases from J, with 4 bases in between. CDR3: CSVEDLNEQFF. DNA for the CDR3: TGCAGCGTTGAAGACCTAAATGAGCAGTTCTTC.